This T cell receptor (beta chain) came from a study of T cells in Graves' hyperthyroidism and ophthalmopathy. Findings of the study overall: A 13 V-J model separated ophthalmopathy from stable hyperthyroidism.

PBMCs were obtained from 10 ml fresh peripheral blood. This clonotype was seen repeatedly, ten times or more. What it recognizes is unknown. The V gene's germline CDR1 is SNHLY and CDR2 FYNNEI. The CDR3 has 13 amino acids. V lost 7 bases and J lost 3; bases outside the gene matches: 4. Authors of the study amplified TCR beta CDR3 regions from RNA transcripts. HTBI primers drove first-round RT-PCR of the TCR CDR3. TCRdb re-called the multiplex PCR reads through MiXCR, storing one row per CDR3 protein. This table has about 770,000 distinct CDR3 sequences, around 19% appearing once. The chain employs TRBV2 and TRBJ2-7, with 9 bases matching TRBD1. The clonotype comes from a woman between 50 and 59 years old with Graves' hyperthyroidism that later progressed to Graves' ophthalmopathy. Sequencing used blood. The CDR3 DNA sequence: TGTGCCAGCACCTGGGACAGGGTCTACGAGCAGTACTTC. Translated: CASTWDRVYEQYF.